This TCR beta chain was identified during a study of beta chain features in type 1 diabetes. Study-level points and caveats: The similarity of naive, central memory and Treg TCRB repertoires appeared greater among patients than among healthy donors. PCR might preferentially amplify shorter templates, equally in patients and controls. Within each of all four CD4+ subsets, Type 1 diabetes patients had TCRB CDR3s that were moderately but significantly shorter.

As concerns this clone: Its antigen remains unidentified.

Every sorted population was more than 98% pure. This CDR3 is built from 16 residues. J lost 3 bases, V lost 1 base, and 7 bases had no gene match. The germline gives CDR1 MGHRA, CDR2 YSYEKL. Expressed TCRB transcripts got sequenced, as all isolated RNA was reverse transcribed. TCRdb keeps only in-frame clones here, not all; method: immunoSEQ multiplex PCR. The table shows 200,000 to 300,000 clones, with approximately 11% occurring only once. The source material was naive CD4+ T cells from blood. The V gene is TRBV4-1, the J gene TRBJ2-7; TRBD1 matches 9 bases. This clonotype originated in a young man with type 1 diabetes. The chain's CDR3 is CASSQAAGQGFYEQYF. DNA of the CDR3: TGCGCCAGCAGCCAAGCCGCAGGACAGGGGTTCTACGAGCAGTACTTC.